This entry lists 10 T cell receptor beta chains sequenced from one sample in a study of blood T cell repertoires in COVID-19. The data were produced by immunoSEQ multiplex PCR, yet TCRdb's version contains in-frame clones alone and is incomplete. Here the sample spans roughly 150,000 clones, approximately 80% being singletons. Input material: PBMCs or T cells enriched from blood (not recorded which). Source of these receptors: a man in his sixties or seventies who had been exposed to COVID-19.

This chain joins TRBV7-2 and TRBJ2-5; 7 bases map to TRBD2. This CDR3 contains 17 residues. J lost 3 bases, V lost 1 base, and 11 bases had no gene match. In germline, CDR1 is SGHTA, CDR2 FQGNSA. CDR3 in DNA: TGTGCCAGCAGCTTAGGAACCTCGTCAGGACTAGAAGAGACCCAGTACTTC. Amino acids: CASSLGTSSGLEETQYF. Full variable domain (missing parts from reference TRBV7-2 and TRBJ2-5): GAGVSQSPSNKVTEKGKDVELRCDPISGHTALYWYRQSLGQGLEFLIYFQGNSAPDKSGLPSDRFSAERTGGSVSTLTIQRTQQEDSAVYLCASSLGTSSGLEETQYFGPGTRLLVL.

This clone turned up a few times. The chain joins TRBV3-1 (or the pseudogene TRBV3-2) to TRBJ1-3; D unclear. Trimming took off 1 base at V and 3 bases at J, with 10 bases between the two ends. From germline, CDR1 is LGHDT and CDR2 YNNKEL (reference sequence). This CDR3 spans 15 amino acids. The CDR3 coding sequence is TGTGCCAGCAGCCAAGGAGCAGCAGGTGGAAACACCATATATTTT. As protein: CASSQGAAGGNTIYF.

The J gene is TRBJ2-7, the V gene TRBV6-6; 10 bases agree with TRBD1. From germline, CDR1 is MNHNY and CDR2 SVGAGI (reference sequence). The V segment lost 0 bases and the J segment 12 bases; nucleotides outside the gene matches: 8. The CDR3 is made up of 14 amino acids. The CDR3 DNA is TGTGCCAGCAGTTACTCGACAGGGGGCGCCCCGGGGTACTTC. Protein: CASSYSTGGAPGYF.

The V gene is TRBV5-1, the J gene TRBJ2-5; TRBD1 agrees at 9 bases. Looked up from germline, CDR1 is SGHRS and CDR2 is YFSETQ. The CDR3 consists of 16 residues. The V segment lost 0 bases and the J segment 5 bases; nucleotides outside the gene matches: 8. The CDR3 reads CASSLGTGAVRETQYF. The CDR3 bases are TGCGCCAGCAGCTTGGGGACAGGGGCCGTTCGGGAGACCCAGTACTTC.

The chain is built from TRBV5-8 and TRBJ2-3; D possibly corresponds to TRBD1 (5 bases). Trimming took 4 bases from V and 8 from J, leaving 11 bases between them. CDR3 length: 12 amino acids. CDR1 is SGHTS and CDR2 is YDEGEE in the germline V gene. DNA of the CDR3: TGTGCCAGCAGCCCCACCCAGGGTACGCAGTATTTT. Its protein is CASSPTQGTQYF. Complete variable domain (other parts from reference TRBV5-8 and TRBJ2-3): EAGVTQSPTHLIKTRGQQATLRCSPISGHTSVYWYQQALGLGLQFLLWYDEGEERNRGNFPPRFSGRQFPNYSSELNVNALELEDSALYLCASSPTQGTQYFGPGTRLTVL.

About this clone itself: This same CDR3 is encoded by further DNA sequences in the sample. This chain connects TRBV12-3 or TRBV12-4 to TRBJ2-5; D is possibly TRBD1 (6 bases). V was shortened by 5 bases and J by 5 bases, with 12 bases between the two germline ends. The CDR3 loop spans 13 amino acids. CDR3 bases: TGTGCCAGCAGTCCACAGGGTCGGGAGACCCAGTACTTC. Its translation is CASSPQGRETQYF.

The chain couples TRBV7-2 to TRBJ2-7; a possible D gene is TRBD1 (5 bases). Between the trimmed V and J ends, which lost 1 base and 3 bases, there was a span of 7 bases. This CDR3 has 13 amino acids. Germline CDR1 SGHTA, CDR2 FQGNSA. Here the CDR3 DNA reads TGTGCCAGCAGCTTAGAGGGGTTCTACGAGCAGTACTTC. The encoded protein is CASSLEGFYEQYF. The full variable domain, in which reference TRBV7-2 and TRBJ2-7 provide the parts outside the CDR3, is GAGVSQSPSNKVTEKGKDVELRCDPISGHTALYWYRQSLGQGLEFLIYFQGNSAPDKSGLPSDRFSAERTGGSVSTLTIQRTQQEDSAVYLCASSLEGFYEQYFGPGTRLTVT.

CDR3 DNA sequence: TGTGCCAGCAGTTACTCGTTAGGAGGTAATCAGCCCCAGCATTTT. Translated, it gives CASSYSLGGNQPQHF. This chain links TRBV6-5 with TRBJ1-5; no definite D call. Germline CDR1 is MNHEY and CDR2 is SVGAGI. The CDR3 loop spans 15 amino acids. The V and J ends lost 0 bases and 4 bases respectively, with 10 bases between them.

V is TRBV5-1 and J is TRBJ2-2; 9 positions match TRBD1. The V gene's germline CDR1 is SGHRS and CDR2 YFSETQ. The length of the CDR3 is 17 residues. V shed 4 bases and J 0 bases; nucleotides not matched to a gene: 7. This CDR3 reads CASSRQGGISNTGELFF. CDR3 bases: TGCGCCAGCAGCCGACAGGGGGGCATCTCGAACACCGGGGAGCTGTTTTTT.

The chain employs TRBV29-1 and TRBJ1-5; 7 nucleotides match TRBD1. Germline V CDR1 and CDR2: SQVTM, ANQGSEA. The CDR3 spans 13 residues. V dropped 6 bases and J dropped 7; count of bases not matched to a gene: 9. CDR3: CSVEQGQGQPQHF. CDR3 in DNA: TGCAGCGTGGAACAGGGGCAAGGACAGCCCCAGCATTTT. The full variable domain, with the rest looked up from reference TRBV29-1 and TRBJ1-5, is SAVISQKPSRDICQRGTSLTIQCQVDSQVTMMFWYRQQPGQSLTLIATANQGSEATYESGFVIDKFPISRPNLTFSTLTVSNMSPEDSSIYLCSVEQGQGQPQHFGDGTRLSIL.